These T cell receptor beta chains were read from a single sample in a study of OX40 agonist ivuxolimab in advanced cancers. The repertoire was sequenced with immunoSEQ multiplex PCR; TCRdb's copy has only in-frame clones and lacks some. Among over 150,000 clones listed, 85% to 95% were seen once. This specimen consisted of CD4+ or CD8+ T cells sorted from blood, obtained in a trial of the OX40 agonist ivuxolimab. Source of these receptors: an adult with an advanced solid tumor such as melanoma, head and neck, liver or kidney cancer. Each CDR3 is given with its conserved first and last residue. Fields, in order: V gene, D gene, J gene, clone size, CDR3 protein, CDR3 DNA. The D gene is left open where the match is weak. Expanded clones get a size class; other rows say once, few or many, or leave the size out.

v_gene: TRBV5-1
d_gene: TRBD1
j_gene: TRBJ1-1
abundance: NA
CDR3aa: CASSPTGRNTEAFF
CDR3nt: TGCGCCAGCAGCCCGACAGGGAGGAACACTGAAGCTTTCTTT

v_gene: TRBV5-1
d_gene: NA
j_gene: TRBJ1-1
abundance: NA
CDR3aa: CASTPSVGGPNTEAFF
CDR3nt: TGCGCCAGCACCCCCTCGGTCGGGGGACCAAACACTGAAGCTTTCTTT

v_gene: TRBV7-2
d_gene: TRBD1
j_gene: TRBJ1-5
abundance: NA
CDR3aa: CASSLQSGGGQPQHF
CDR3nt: TGTGCCAGCAGCCTCCAATCAGGGGGGGGTCAGCCCCAGCATTTT

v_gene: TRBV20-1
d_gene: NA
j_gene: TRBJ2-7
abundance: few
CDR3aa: CSASGLYEQYF
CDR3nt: TGCAGTGCTTCGGGCCTGTACGAGCAGTACTTC

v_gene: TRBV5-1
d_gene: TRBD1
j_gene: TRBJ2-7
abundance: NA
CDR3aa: CASSASGTGYEQYF
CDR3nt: TGCGCCAGCTCCGCATCAGGGACAGGCTACGAGCAGTACTTC

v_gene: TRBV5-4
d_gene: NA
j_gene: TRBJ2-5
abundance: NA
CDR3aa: CASSLPGSLQETQYF
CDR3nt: TGTGCCAGCAGCTTGCCAGGAAGTCTACAAGAGACCCAGTACTTC

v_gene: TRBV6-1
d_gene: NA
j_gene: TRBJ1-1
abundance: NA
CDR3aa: CASTLTGVGFF
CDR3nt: TGTGCCAGCACCCTGACAGGAGTCGGTTTCTTT

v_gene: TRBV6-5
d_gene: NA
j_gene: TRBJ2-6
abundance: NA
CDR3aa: CASSFQSSGANVLTF
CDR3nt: TGTGCCAGCAGCTTCCAGAGCTCTGGGGCCAACGTCCTGACTTTC

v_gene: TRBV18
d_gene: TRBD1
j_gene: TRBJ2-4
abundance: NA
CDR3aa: CASSPRDRTTLTKNIQYF
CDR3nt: TGTGCCAGCTCACCACGGGACAGGACCACGCTAACCAAAAACATTCAGTACTTC

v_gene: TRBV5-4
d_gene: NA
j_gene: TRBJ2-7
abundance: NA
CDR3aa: CASSSFGGGPLYEQYF
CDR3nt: TGTGCCAGCAGCTCGTTCGGGGGAGGCCCACTCTACGAGCAGTACTTC

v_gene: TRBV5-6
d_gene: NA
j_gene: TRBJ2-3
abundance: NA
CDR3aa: CASSLTVDTDTQYF
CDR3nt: TGTGCCAGCAGCTTGACAGTAGACACAGATACGCAGTATTTT

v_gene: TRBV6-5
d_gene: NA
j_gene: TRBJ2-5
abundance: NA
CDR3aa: CASTQGGRGQETQYF
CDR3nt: TGTGCCAGCACCCAGGGGGGGAGAGGACAAGAGACCCAGTACTTC

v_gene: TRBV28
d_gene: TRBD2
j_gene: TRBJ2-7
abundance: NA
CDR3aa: CASSSRQGLLAGEQYF
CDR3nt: TGTGCCAGCAGTTCCCGACAGGGGCTACTAGCGGGGGAGCAGTACTTC

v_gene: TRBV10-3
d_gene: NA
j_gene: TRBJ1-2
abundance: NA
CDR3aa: CAISERTGTRLDYGYTF
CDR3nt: TGTGCCATCAGTGAGAGAACAGGGACCCGCTTGGACTATGGCTACACCTTC

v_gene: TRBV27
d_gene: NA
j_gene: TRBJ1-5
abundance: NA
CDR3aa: CASSAYEHKDWSNQPQHF
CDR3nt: TGTGCCAGCAGTGCATACGAGCACAAGGATTGGAGCAATCAGCCCCAGCATTTT

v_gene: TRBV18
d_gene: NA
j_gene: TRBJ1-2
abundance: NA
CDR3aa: CASSPADYGYTF
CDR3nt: TGTGCCAGCTCACCAGCAGACTATGGCTACACCTTC

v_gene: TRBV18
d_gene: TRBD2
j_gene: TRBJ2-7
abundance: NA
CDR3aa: CASSPGGGEQYF
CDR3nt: TGTGCCAGCTCACCGGGGGGGGGCGAGCAGTACTTC

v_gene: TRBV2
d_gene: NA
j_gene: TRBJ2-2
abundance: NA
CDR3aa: CASTLDRNTGELFF
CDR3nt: TGTGCCAGCACCCTCGACCGAAACACCGGGGAGCTGTTTTTT

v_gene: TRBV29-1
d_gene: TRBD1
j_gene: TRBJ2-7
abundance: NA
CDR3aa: CSVVLGDRRPYEQYF
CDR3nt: TGCAGCGTTGTATTAGGGGACAGGAGACCCTACGAGCAGTACTTC

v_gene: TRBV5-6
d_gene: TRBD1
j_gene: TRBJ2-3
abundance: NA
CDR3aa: CASRLTGGGTDTQYF
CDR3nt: TGTGCCAGCAGGCTGACAGGGGGCGGGACAGATACGCAGTATTTT

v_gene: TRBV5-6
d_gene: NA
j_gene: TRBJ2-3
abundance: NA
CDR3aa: CASSGAGTRSTDTQYF
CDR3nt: TGTGCCAGCAGCGGCGCCGGGACACGGAGCACAGATACGCAGTATTTT

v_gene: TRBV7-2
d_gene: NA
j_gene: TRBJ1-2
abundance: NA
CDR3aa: CASSVTWGRESGYTF
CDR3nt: TGTGCCAGCAGCGTGACTTGGGGAAGGGAGAGTGGCTACACCTTC

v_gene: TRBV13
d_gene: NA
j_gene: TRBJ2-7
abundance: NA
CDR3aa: CASSLVMGGGSSYEQYF
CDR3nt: TGTGCCAGCAGCTTAGTAATGGGGGGCGGGAGCTCCTACGAGCAGTACTTC

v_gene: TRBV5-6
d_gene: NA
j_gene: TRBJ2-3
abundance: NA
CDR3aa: CASSLGPGANTDTQYF
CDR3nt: TGTGCCAGCAGCTTGGGACCGGGGGCAAATACAGATACGCAGTATTTT

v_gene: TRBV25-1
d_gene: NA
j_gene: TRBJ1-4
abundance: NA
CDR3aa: CASRGLGSNEKLFF
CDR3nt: TGTGCCAGCAGGGGACTGGGTTCTAATGAAAAACTGTTTTTT

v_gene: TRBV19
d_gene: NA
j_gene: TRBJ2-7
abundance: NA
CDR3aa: CASSISQVAYEQYF
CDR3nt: TGTGCCAGTAGTATCTCACAGGTCGCCTACGAGCAGTACTTC

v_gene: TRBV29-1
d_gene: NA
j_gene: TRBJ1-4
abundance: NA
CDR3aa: CSVVGGRGDEKLFF
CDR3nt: TGCAGCGTTGTGGGGGGCCGGGGTGATGAAAAACTGTTTTTT

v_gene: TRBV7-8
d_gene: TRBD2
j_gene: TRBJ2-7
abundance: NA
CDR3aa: CASSRRTAGDHEQYF
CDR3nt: TGTGCCAGCAGCCGACGGACAGCGGGAGACCACGAGCAGTACTTC

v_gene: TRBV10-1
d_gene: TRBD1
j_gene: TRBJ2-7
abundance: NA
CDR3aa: CASSEGGTGHHEQYF
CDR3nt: TGCGCCAGCAGTGAAGGCGGGACAGGCCACCACGAGCAGTACTTC

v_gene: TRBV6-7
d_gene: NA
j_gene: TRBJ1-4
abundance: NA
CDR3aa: CASSRFGLGEKLFF
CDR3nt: TGTGCCAGCAGCCGGTTCGGGTTGGGGGAAAAACTGTTTTTT

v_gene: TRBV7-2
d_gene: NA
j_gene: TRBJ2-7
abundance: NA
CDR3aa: CASSLGQNYEQYF
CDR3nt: TGTGCCAGCAGCTTAGGGCAGAACTACGAGCAGTACTTC

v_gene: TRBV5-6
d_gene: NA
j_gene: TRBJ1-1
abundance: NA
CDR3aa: CASSLSGAGTEAFF
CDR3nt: TGTGCCAGCAGCTTGAGTGGGGCTGGCACTGAAGCTTTCTTT

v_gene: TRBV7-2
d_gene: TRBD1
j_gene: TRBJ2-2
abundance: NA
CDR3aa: CASSLRQGVDTGELFF
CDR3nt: TGTGCCAGCAGCTTAAGGCAGGGGGTGGACACCGGGGAGCTGTTTTTT

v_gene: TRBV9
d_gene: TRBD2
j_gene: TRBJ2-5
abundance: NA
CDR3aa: CASSVAGGKETQYF
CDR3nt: TGTGCCAGCAGCGTAGCGGGAGGGAAGGAGACCCAGTACTTC

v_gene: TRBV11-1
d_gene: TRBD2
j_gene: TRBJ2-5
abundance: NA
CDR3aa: CASSRVAGLQETQYF
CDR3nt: TGTGCCAGCAGCCGGGTAGCGGGACTACAAGAGACCCAGTACTTC

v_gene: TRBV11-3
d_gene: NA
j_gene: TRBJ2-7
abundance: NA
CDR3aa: CASSLSFLAEQYF
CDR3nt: TGTGCCAGCAGCTTATCATTCCTCGCCGAGCAGTACTTC

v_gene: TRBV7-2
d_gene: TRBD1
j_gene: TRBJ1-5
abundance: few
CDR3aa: CASSPGTGNQPQHF
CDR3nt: TGTGCCAGCAGCCCCGGGACAGGGAATCAGCCCCAGCATTTT

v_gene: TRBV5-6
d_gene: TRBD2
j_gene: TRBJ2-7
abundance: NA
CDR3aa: CASSLIGSSGDRNEQYF
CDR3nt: TGTGCCAGCAGCCTGATTGGCTCTAGCGGGGATAGGAACGAGCAGTACTTC

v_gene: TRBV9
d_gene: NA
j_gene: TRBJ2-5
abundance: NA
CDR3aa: CASSRQGETQYF
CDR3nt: TGTGCCAGCAGCCGCCAGGGGGAGACCCAGTACTTC

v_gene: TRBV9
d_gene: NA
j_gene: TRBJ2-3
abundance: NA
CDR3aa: CASSVDSGGPDTQYF
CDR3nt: TGTGCCAGCAGCGTAGACTCAGGGGGGCCAGATACGCAGTATTTT

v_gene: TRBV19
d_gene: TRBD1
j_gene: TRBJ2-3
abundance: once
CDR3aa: CASSPRTGGTQYF
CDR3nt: TGTGCCAGTAGTCCAAGGACAGGGGGTACGCAGTATTTT

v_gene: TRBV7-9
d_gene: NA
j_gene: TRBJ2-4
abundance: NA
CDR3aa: CASRRGQGNIQYF
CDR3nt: TGTGCCAGCAGGAGGGGTCAGGGAAACATTCAGTACTTC

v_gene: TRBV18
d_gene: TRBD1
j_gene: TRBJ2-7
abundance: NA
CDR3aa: CASQETGGPTYEQYF
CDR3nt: TGTGCCAGCCAAGAGACAGGGGGTCCCACCTACGAGCAGTACTTC

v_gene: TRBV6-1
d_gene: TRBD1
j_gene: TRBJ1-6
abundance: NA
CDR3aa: CASSVTGTGHYNSPLHF
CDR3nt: TGTGCCAGCAGTGTTACCGGGACAGGGCACTATAATTCACCCCTCCACTTT

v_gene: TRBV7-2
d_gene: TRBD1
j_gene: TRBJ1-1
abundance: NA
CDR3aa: CASSGQGDTEAFF
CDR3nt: TGTGCCAGCTCGGGACAGGGCGACACTGAAGCTTTCTTT

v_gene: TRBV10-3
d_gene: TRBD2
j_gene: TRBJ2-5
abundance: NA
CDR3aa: CAISSGLAVLKPKQETQYF
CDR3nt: TGTGCCATCAGCTCCGGACTAGCGGTGCTGAAACCAAAACAAGAGACCCAGTACTTC

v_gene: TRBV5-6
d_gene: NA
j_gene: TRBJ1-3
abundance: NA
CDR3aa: CASSLLTGSVNTIYF
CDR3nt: TGTGCCAGCAGCTTGCTTACAGGGTCAGTTAACACCATATATTTT

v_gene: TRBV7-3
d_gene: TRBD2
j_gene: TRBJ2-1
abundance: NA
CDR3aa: CASSLTSGTSGAYNEQFF
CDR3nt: TGTGCCAGCAGCTTGACCTCGGGGACTAGCGGAGCCTACAATGAGCAGTTCTTC

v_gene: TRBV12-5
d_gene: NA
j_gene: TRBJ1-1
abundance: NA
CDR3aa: CASGLVSGGNTEAFF
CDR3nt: TGTGCTAGTGGTTTGGTATCGGGGGGGAACACTGAAGCTTTCTTT